This T cell receptor (beta chain) comes out of a study of technical replicates of blood from several donors. Trimming took off 0 bases at V and 0 bases at J, with 15 bases between the two ends. From germline, CDR1 is LGHNA and CDR2 YNFKEQ. The CDR3 totals 17 residues. Clones were read by immunoSEQ multiplex PCR, and TCRdb kept only the in-frame ones, dropping some. The sample lists some 13,000 clones, just under 95% occurring once. Only one count was recorded for this clone. The clonotype originates from a human donor in good health. Sample: PBMCs. The chain carries TRBV4-2 and TRBJ2-7, with D perhaps matching TRBD2 (5 bases). The CDR3 DNA reads as TGTGCCAGCAGCCAAGATCAAGTTAGCGACCCCTCCTACGAGCAGTACTTC. Translated: CASSQDQVSDPSYEQYF.